Listed below are T cell receptor beta chains from one sample, sequenced in a study of Tregs in tolerant kidney transplant recipients. Here immunoSEQ multiplex PCR was the method, and the copy in TCRdb shows in-frame clones only, minus some. The data show about 15,000 clones, with around 53% seen just once and about 3.5% held by the top ten. These receptors lack a known antigen. The input for sequencing was CD4+ T cells from blood cultured with allogeneic cells, taken before the transplant. The receptor set was obtained from a human patient who received a combined kidney and bone marrow transplant. Each CDR3 is given without its conserved first and last residue. Fields, in order: V gene, CDR3 protein.

>TRBV19
ASSKREKGYQETQY
>TRBV5-4
ASSLGGSGTDTQY
>TRBV10-1
ARWRDGSTDTQY
>TRBV10-2
ASMGPTGAAYGYT
>TRBV27
ASRLLAGAYEQY
>TRBV5-5
ASSLDRTYEQY
>TRBV4-1
ASSLRPFAGGPHYNEQF
>TRBV4-2
ASSQAAKLGGGQPQH
>TRBV11-3
ASSLSRQSLEAF
>TRBV5-1
ASSWTTGGYNEQF
>TRBV2
ASSEVRAGF
>TRBV7-2
ASSSGLAGSYEQY
>TRBV4-2
ASSQETGEKLF
>TRBV7-9
ASSPLYIQY
>TRBV28
ASKGTGAGNTIY
>TRBV2
ASIPTVTYGGYT
>TRBV11-2
ASSKGTSLTGEQY
>TRBV5-1
ASSEEGNYGYT
>TRBV19
ASSARTSGQETQY
>TRBV7-9
ASSLVAEGMAF
>TRBV9
ASSVVLERAYGYT
>TRBV19
ASGTSGRAKGNEQF
>TRBV13
ASSSGHTNQPQH
>TRBV7-2
ASSLVGVGETQY
>TRBV5-1
ASSLGTQNYGYT
>TRBV6-5
ATQRAGTVNYEQY
>TRBV5-6
ASSSLGREQY
>TRBV9
ASSVASGTGGFSEQF
>TRBV7-9
ASSPGRRGTEAF